The rows below give T cell receptor beta chains drawn from one sample of a study of blood T cell repertoires in COVID-19. Assay: immunoSEQ multiplex PCR; the TCRdb copy retains only in-frame clones and omits some. The repertoire holds 150,000 to 200,000 clones, with about 83% as singletons. The specimen sequenced was peripheral blood. These receptors all come from a woman aged 80 or over with acute or convalescent COVID-19. Both conserved end residues are part of each CDR3. Fields, in order: J gene, V gene, D gene, CDR3 protein. D genes are given only for firm matches.

J gene: TRBJ2-7
V gene: TRBV19
D gene: -
CDR3 protein: CASSRATASYEQYF

J gene: TRBJ1-1
V gene: TRBV12-3/TRBV12-4
D gene: TRBD1
CDR3 protein: CASRGQGEPEAFF

J gene: TRBJ2-2
V gene: TRBV7-8
D gene: -
CDR3 protein: CASSITNRDSGELFF

J gene: TRBJ1-6
V gene: TRBV5-1
D gene: -
CDR3 protein: CASSQAGRRSPLHF

J gene: TRBJ2-2
V gene: TRBV6-2/TRBV6-3
D gene: TRBD1
CDR3 protein: CASSWTGPTGELFF

J gene: TRBJ2-3
V gene: TRBV19
D gene: TRBD2
CDR3 protein: CASSSGLDTDTQYF

J gene: TRBJ1-3
V gene: TRBV7-9
D gene: TRBD1
CDR3 protein: CASSTGTGGFGNTIYF

J gene: TRBJ1-3
V gene: TRBV9
D gene: -
CDR3 protein: CASKGAGNTIYF

J gene: TRBJ1-5
V gene: TRBV7-2
D gene: TRBD1
CDR3 protein: CASSLSGQYSNQPQHF

J gene: TRBJ1-5
V gene: TRBV10-1
D gene: -
CDR3 protein: CTSGSNQPQHF

J gene: TRBJ2-7
V gene: TRBV5-1
D gene: TRBD1
CDR3 protein: CASSPGQASYEQYF

J gene: TRBJ2-2
V gene: TRBV30
D gene: TRBD2
CDR3 protein: CAWDSGRAITGELFF

J gene: TRBJ1-4
V gene: TRBV6-5
D gene: TRBD1
CDR3 protein: CASLTGGVEKLFF

J gene: TRBJ1-2
V gene: TRBV19
D gene: TRBD1
CDR3 protein: CASRDRGSNYGYTF

J gene: TRBJ1-4
V gene: TRBV7-8
D gene: TRBD1
CDR3 protein: CASSLSDRAINEKLFF

J gene: TRBJ1-1
V gene: TRBV7-8
D gene: -
CDR3 protein: CASSLIPGGGGNTEAFF

J gene: TRBJ1-3
V gene: TRBV3-1/TRBV3-2
D gene: TRBD1
CDR3 protein: CASSQDTGVWNTIYF

J gene: TRBJ1-1
V gene: TRBV6-5
D gene: -
CDR3 protein: CASSYTGTLNTEAFF

J gene: TRBJ1-2
V gene: TRBV28
D gene: -
CDR3 protein: CASRPGGSANYGYTF

J gene: TRBJ2-7
V gene: TRBV19
D gene: TRBD1
CDR3 protein: CASSRRGQVEIYAQYF

J gene: TRBJ1-1
V gene: TRBV7-6
D gene: TRBD1
CDR3 protein: CASSLGQGRTEAFF

J gene: TRBJ2-2
V gene: TRBV30
D gene: -
CDR3 protein: CAWQGFGELFF

J gene: TRBJ1-2
V gene: TRBV16
D gene: -
CDR3 protein: CASSQSTLGPGYGYTF

J gene: TRBJ2-5
V gene: TRBV7-9
D gene: -
CDR3 protein: CASTPAVQETQYF

J gene: TRBJ2-1
V gene: TRBV7-9
D gene: -
CDR3 protein: CASSLGAYNEQFF

J gene: TRBJ1-4
V gene: TRBV2
D gene: -
CDR3 protein: CASKNPPGSEKLFF

J gene: TRBJ2-2
V gene: TRBV11-2
D gene: TRBD1
CDR3 protein: CASSLAGQGTGELFF

J gene: TRBJ2-5
V gene: TRBV5-1
D gene: -
CDR3 protein: CASSLGQQETQYF

J gene: TRBJ1-1
V gene: TRBV19
D gene: -
CDR3 protein: CASSINRVSNTEAFF

J gene: TRBJ2-2
V gene: TRBV2
D gene: TRBD1
CDR3 protein: CASDRGRDTGELFF